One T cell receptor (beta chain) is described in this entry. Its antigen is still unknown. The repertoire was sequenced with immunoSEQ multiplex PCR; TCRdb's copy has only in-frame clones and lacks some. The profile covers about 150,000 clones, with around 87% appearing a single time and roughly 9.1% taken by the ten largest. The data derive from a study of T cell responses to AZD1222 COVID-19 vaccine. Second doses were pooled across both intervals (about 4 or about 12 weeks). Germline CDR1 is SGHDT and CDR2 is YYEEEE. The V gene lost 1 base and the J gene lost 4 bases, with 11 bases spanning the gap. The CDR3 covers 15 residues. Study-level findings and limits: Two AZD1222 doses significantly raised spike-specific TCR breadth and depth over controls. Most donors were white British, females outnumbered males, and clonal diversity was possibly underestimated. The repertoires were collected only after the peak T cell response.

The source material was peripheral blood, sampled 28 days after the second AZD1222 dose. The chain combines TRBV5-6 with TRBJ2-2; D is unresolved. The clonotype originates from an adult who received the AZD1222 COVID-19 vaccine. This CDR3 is CASSLRSSSTGELFF. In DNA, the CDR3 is TGTGCCAGCAGCTTGCGTAGTTCGTCCACCGGGGAGCTGTTTTTT.